This T cell receptor (beta chain) is from a study of beta chain features in type 1 diabetes. Whole-study context: Age and gender were similar between patients and healthy donors, as were cell yields.

Using CD45RO/CCR7/CD25/CD127/CD95/CD27, CD4+ naive, central memory, regulatory and stem cell-like memory cells were sorted. In the case of this clone: This specimen includes other DNA sequences encoding the same CDR3.

This CDR3 comprises 13 residues. The V and J ends lost 8 bases and 2 bases, in that order; junction bases with no gene match: 6. Germline-derived CDR1 and CDR2 are GTSNPN and SVGIG (reference sequence). Sequencing targeted expressed TCRB transcripts, as all isolated RNA had been reverse transcribed. The table came from immunoSEQ multiplex PCR; TCRdb's copy has only in-frame clones and leaves some out. The table has over 350,000 clones, roughly 15% seen once. Sequenced material: naive CD4+ T cells from blood. The chain couples TRBV30 to TRBJ2-1; TRBD2 aligns across 7 bases. The sequence came from a woman aged 18-30 years in good health. The chain's CDR3 is CAGGGGTYNEQFF. The DNA for the CDR3 is TGTGCCGGGGGGGGAGGGACCTACAATGAGCAGTTCTTC.